These 8 T cell receptor beta chains share one sample of origin, sequenced in a study of T cells in Graves' hyperthyroidism and ophthalmopathy. From RNA transcripts, TCR beta CDR3 regions were amplified. Primed by the HTBI set, a first-round RT-PCR was run on the TCR CDR3. TCRdb reanalysed the multiplex PCR reads using MiXCR and keeps one entry per CDR3 protein. Among 300,000 to 450,000 distinct CDR3 sequences listed, approximately 18% were seen once. Sequencing was performed on blood. All receptors come from a woman in her 40s with Graves' ophthalmopathy.

This clonotype appeared many times. V is TRBV12-3 or TRBV12-4 and J is TRBJ2-4; 7 bases align to TRBD2. The V and J ends lost 8 bases and 7 bases, in that order; junction bases with no gene match: 8. The CDR3 consists of 13 residues. The CDR3 region is CASGRGGGNIQYF. The CDR3 nucleotides read TGTGCCAGCGGCCGTGGGGGAGGGAACATTCAGTACTTC.

This clonotype was observed a few times. A read error is possible here, since a much larger clone lies one base away. The chain is built from TRBV6-5 and TRBJ2-7; 7 bases match TRBD2. The CDR3 has 14 amino acids. CDR1 and CDR2 (germline): MNHEY, SVGAGI. Trimming at V came to 0 bases and at J to 3 bases, leaving 2 bases not matched to a gene. CDR3 region: CASSYSGGFYEQYF. CDR3 coding DNA: TGTGCCAGCAGTTACTCGGGGGGGTTCTACGAGCAGTACTTC.

This clonotype was found once. The V gene is TRBV28, the J gene TRBJ1-2, with TRBD1 as a possible D gene (5 bases). Per germline, CDR1 MDHEN and CDR2 SYDVKM. CDR3 length: 13 amino acids. The V end was cut by 4 bases, the J end by 4 bases, with 10 bases between. In nucleotides, the CDR3 is TGTGCCAGCAGTTCGGGGGGAACCTATGGCTACACCTTC. Amino acids: CASSSGGTYGYTF.

This chain links TRBV7-9 with TRBJ1-1; no clear D. There are 15 residues in the CDR3. Trimming took off 3 bases at V and 4 bases at J, with 15 bases between the two ends. From germline, CDR1 is SEHNR and CDR2 FQNEAQ (reference sequence). CDR3 in DNA: TGTGCCAGCAGCTTCGGCGCTGCAGGTGGCACTGAAGCTTTCTTT. Translating it yields CASSFGAAGGTEAFF.

This clonotype was counted ten times or more. The V call is TRBV20-1, the J call TRBJ2-7, with a weak D call TRBD2 (6 bases). The germline V gene has CDR1 DFQATT and CDR2 SNEGSKA (reference sequence). The CDR3 covers 13 residues. Trimming left V 4 bases short and J 6 bases short, with 16 bases between. CDR3 residues: CSAMRGLRTEQYF. For the CDR3, the DNA is TGCAGTGCTATGAGGGGACTGCGAACCGAGCAGTACTTC.

This clonotype came up many times. V gene TRBV12-3 or TRBV12-4 combines with J gene TRBJ1-5; no firm D call. Trimming took 0 bases from V and 4 from J, leaving 4 bases between them. CDR3 length: 13 amino acids. The CDR3 sequence is CASSLALNQPQHF. In nucleotides, the CDR3 is TGTGCCAGCAGTTTAGCCCTAAATCAGCCCCAGCATTTT.

The chain employs TRBV10-2 and TRBJ2-7; D gene ambiguous. The CDR3 is 16 amino acids. V was cut by 8 bases and J by 4 bases, with 24 bases left in between. The V gene's germline CDR1 is WSHSY and CDR2 SAAADI. The CDR3 DNA follows: TGCGCCAGCGAAGCAGCCTCATCTAAGTATGGGTACGAGCAGTACTTC. Protein sequence: CASEAASSKYGYEQYF.

This clonotype was seen ten or more times. The CDR3 DNA sequence: TGTGCCAGCAGATCTGGGTCTGGCAATCAGCCCCAGCATTTT. Its translation is CASRSGSGNQPQHF. The J gene is TRBJ1-5, the V gene TRBV28, with D unresolved. CDR1 is MDHEN, CDR2 SYDVKM, per germline. Trimming shortened V by 6 bases and J by 2 bases, and 11 bases separated the two germline ends. The CDR3 runs to 14 residues.